A single sample gave rise to the 3 T cell receptor beta chains below, sequenced in a study of breast tumors, draining lymph nodes, adjacent tissues. The lymph nodes were axillary draining lymph nodes from breast cancer patients. TCRdb re-analysed the multiplex PCR reads in MiXCR, keeping a single row per CDR3 protein. The data show about 180,000 distinct CDR3 sequences, with approximately 33% seen just once and around 4.1% held by the top ten. The specimen was axillary lymph node tissue. The receptor set was obtained from a female donor with breast cancer. Some clones in this sample may be carry-over from other donors' samples.

Of note for this clonotype: The limits of the CDR3 on the DNA are not certain, so only TCRdb's listed CDR3 is given. This chain uses TRBV10-2 with TRBJ1-3. The CDR3 is made up of 19 amino acids, end residues included. The V gene's germline CDR1 is WSHSY and CDR2 SAAADI. The CDR3 here is CASSDWRLNEQYFGNTIYF.

This clonotype was observed at least ten times. The J gene is TRBJ1-3, the V gene TRBV12-3 or TRBV12-4; possible D gene TRBD1, 5 bases. This CDR3 contains 16 residues. Trimming pared 6 bases from V and 3 bases from J, leaving 18 bases between. The DNA for the CDR3 is TGTGCCAGCAGCCTCAGGTCGTCGGGACTTGGAAACACCATATATTTT. It encodes CASSLRSSGLGNTIYF.

Of note for this clonotype: A read error may be the cause here, since a much bigger clone is one base away. V usage is TRBV20-1 and J usage is TRBJ2-1; tentatively, D is TRBD2 (6 bases). Trimming removed 4 bases from V and 9 bases from J, with 19 bases in between. This CDR3 has 14 residues. The germline V gene has CDR1 DFQATT and CDR2 SNEGSKA (reference sequence). The chain's CDR3 is CSATSKDYFTEQFF. CDR3 nucleotides: TGCAGTGCTACCTCCAAGGACTATTTCACTGAGCAGTTCTTC.